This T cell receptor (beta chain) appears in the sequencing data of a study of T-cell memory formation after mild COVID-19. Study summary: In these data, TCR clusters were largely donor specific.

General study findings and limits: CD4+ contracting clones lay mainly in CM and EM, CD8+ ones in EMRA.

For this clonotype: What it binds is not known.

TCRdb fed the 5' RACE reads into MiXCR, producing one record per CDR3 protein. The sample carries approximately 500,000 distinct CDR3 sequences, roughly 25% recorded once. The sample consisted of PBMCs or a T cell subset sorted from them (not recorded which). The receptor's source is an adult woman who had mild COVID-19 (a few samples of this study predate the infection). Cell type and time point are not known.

CDR3 in amino acids: CASSFGAGGSSYEQYF. For the CDR3, the DNA is TGTGCCAGCAGCTTCGGAGCCGGCGGGAGCTCCTACGAGCAGTACTTC. The genes are TRBV7-2 and TRBJ2-7, with 7 bases identical to TRBD2. The germline V gene has CDR1 SGHTA and CDR2 FQGNSA. Germline trimming cut 3 bases from V and 0 bases from J; bases unmatched to any gene: 8. CDR3 length: 16 residues.